This is a list of T cell receptor beta chains from one sample in a study of blood T cells in healthy people across ages. TCRdb reanalysed the 5' RACE reads using MiXCR and keeps one entry per CDR3 protein. The table records some 730,000 distinct CDR3 sequences, about a fifth of them present only once. The specimen sequenced was blood. The source is a man aged 65 to 85 in good health. Each CDR3 is given with its conserved first and last residue. The D gene is left open where the match is weak. Size is stated for part of the rows, as once, few or many counts, or as a class when the clone is expanded.

size,D,V,J,DNA,CDR3
.,.,TRBV7-9,TRBJ1-1,TGCGCCAGCAGCTCGGCGGGGGGGTCGGGTGAAGCTTTCTTT,CASSSAGGSGEAFF
few,TRBD1,TRBV7-8,TRBJ2-3,TGTGCCAGCAGCTTAGTAAACAGGGGGCGCAGACGCACAGATACGCAGTATTTT,CASSLVNRGRRRTDTQYF
many,.,TRBV5-1,TRBJ2-3,TGCGCCAGCAGCCCGCCCTCACCAGGGGAGTCAGATACGCAGTATTTT,CASSPPSPGESDTQYF
.,.,TRBV28,TRBJ2-7,TGTGCCAGCAGTTCCATTGGAACGTACTCCTACGAGCAGTACTTC,CASSSIGTYSYEQYF
.,TRBD2,TRBV3-1,TRBJ2-3,TGTGCCAGCAGCCAAGAAGGGGAGGGTAGCGGCACAGATACGCAGTATTTT,CASSQEGEGSGTDTQYF
.,.,TRBV7-2,TRBJ1-5,TGTGCCAGCAGCACAGGGCCGGGCAATCAGCCCCAGCATTTT,CASSTGPGNQPQHF
few,.,TRBV12-5,TRBJ1-3,TGTGCTAGTGGTTTGGTTCGGGACGCCTCCTCTGGAAACACCATATATTTT,CASGLVRDASSGNTIYF
.,TRBD2,TRBV3-1,TRBJ2-2,TGTGCCAGCAGCCACCTTACTAGCGGGGAGACCGGGGAGCTGTTTTTT,CASSHLTSGETGELFF
few,TRBD1,TRBV29-1,TRBJ1-5,TGCAGCGCCGGGACAGGGGGCACGGGTCAGCCCCAGCATTTT,CSAGTGGTGQPQHF
.,.,TRBV6-1,TRBJ2-7,TGTGCCAGCAGTGAAAGAGGGGGAACAGGCTCCTACGAGCAGTACTTC,CASSERGGTGSYEQYF
few,TRBD1,TRBV5-1,TRBJ2-1,TGCGCCAGCAGCCCGACAGGGGGGGGTTTCTACAATGAGCAGTTCTTC,CASSPTGGGFYNEQFF
.,.,TRBV4-1,TRBJ1-4,TGCGCCAGCAGCCAAGCGGCTCAAAGAAAACTGTTTTTT,CASSQAAQRKLFF
.,.,TRBV5-1,TRBJ2-1,TGCGCCGGGAGAGACAGCGGATCTAACAATGAGCAGTTCTTC,CAGRDSGSNNEQFF
.,.,TRBV2,TRBJ2-3,TGTGCCAGCAGAAAGCGAGACTACAGCACAGATACGCAGTATTTT,CASRKRDYSTDTQYF
few,.,TRBV4-1,TRBJ2-1,TGCGCCAGCAGCCAAGATCGGCTAGCAAGGGATGAGCAGTTCTTC,CASSQDRLARDEQFF
few,.,TRBV6-1,TRBJ1-5,TGTGCCAGCCGGTCCATGAGTAGCAATCAGCCCCAGCATTTT,CASRSMSSNQPQHF
.,.,TRBV7-9,TRBJ2-7,TGTGCCAGCAGCCCCGGAAGGAACGAGCAGTACTTC,CASSPGRNEQYF
.,.,TRBV12-3/TRBV12-4,TRBJ2-3,TGTGCCAGCAGTCGCCACGGGATTACAGATACGCAGTACTTT,CASSRHGITDTQYF
.,.,TRBV13,TRBJ2-1,TGTGCCAGCAGCTTAACTGGGCCCTTAGATGAGCAGTTCTTC,CASSLTGPLDEQFF
few,TRBD1,TRBV12-3/TRBV12-4,TRBJ1-1,TGTGCCAACCGACAGGGTGGCGTCACTGAAGCTTTCTTT,CANRQGGVTEAFF
.,TRBD2,TRBV9,TRBJ2-2,TGTGCCAGCAGCGTAGCCGGGACTAGCGCGAACACCGGGGAGCTGTTTTTT,CASSVAGTSANTGELFF
few,.,TRBV5-5,TRBJ2-1,TGTGCCAGCAGCTTGGAGGGACACAATGAGCAGTTCTTC,CASSLEGHNEQFF
.,.,TRBV6-1,TRBJ1-2,TGTGCCAGCAGTGATAGCATGCATGGGTCAAAAGGCTACACCTTC,CASSDSMHGSKGYTF
.,.,TRBV5-6,TRBJ1-1,TGTGCCAGCAGCTTGTCCCCACTGCGGAACACTGAAGCTTTCTTT,CASSLSPLRNTEAFF
few,.,TRBV28,TRBJ1-4,TGTGGTGCGAAGGGAGCAACTAATGAAAAACTGTTTTTT,CGAKGATNEKLFF
.,.,TRBV15,TRBJ2-7,TGTGCCACCAGCAGAGATGGTGGGGGGCTCAACGAGCAGTACTTC,CATSRDGGGLNEQYF
few,TRBD2,TRBV27,TRBJ2-2,TGTGCCAGCATCCCAGCGGGGGGTCTCGCGAACACCGGGGAGCTGTTTTTT,CASIPAGGLANTGELFF
.,.,TRBV5-6,TRBJ2-7,TGTGCCAGCAGCTTGGCCACTGGCGAGCAGTACTTC,CASSLATGEQYF
few,.,TRBV7-9,TRBJ1-2,TGTGCCAGCACCCGAGACAGGATGGTCTACACCTTC,CASTRDRMVYTF